Listed below are T cell receptor beta chains from one sample, sequenced in a study of T cell repertoires in cytomegalovirus infection. TCRdb called the reads again in MiXCR, with one record for every CDR3 protein. The sample contains fewer than 350,000 distinct CDR3 sequences, 8% to 10% of which appear only once. The source material was PBMCs. These receptors were taken from a human donor in good health (CMV status not recorded). Some clones in this sample may be carry-over from other donors' samples. The CDR3 runs from the conserved cysteine through the conserved F or W. The order of the fields is J gene, V gene, CDR3 length, CDR3 protein.

J gene: TRBJ2-7; V gene: TRBV20-1; CDR3 length: 12; CDR3 protein: CSASTGAIEQYF
J gene: TRBJ2-3; V gene: TRBV19; CDR3 length: 15; CDR3 protein: CASSMSDTSTDTQYF
J gene: TRBJ2-3; V gene: TRBV11-3; CDR3 length: 16; CDR3 protein: CASSTGQGHSTDTQYF
J gene: TRBJ2-7; V gene: TRBV15; CDR3 length: 13; CDR3 protein: CATSRGTPYEQYF
J gene: TRBJ2-1; V gene: TRBV6-2/TRBV6-3; CDR3 length: 17; CDR3 protein: CASNYPSGRASYNEQFF
J gene: TRBJ2-7; V gene: TRBV14; CDR3 length: 14; CDR3 protein: CASSQVGSWREQYF
J gene: TRBJ2-3; V gene: TRBV6-2/TRBV6-3; CDR3 length: 14; CDR3 protein: CASREEGPTDTQYF
J gene: TRBJ1-5; V gene: TRBV7-2; CDR3 length: 17; CDR3 protein: CASSLAIGQGGNQPQHF
J gene: TRBJ2-3; V gene: TRBV2; CDR3 length: 17; CDR3 protein: CASSGGTSGRSPDTQYF
J gene: TRBJ2-5; V gene: TRBV20-1; CDR3 length: 15; CDR3 protein: CSAMGLAVNQETQYF
J gene: TRBJ1-6; V gene: TRBV11-2; CDR3 length: 16; CDR3 protein: CASSFRSTVFNSPLHF
J gene: TRBJ1-1; V gene: TRBV7-2; CDR3 length: 17; CDR3 protein: CASSLRTGRHGNTEAFF
J gene: TRBJ1-2; V gene: TRBV7-2; CDR3 length: 14; CDR3 protein: CASSLQEAAYGYTF
J gene: TRBJ1-5; V gene: TRBV27; CDR3 length: 16; CDR3 protein: CASSREGPGGNQPQHF
J gene: TRBJ2-5; V gene: TRBV7-6; CDR3 length: 13; CDR3 protein: CASSGQGQETQYF
J gene: TRBJ2-7; V gene: TRBV7-2; CDR3 length: 13; CDR3 protein: CASSLVRDSEQYF
J gene: TRBJ1-2; V gene: TRBV19; CDR3 length: 17; CDR3 protein: CASTPDRITTLNYGYTF
J gene: TRBJ1-5; V gene: TRBV19; CDR3 length: 16; CDR3 protein: CASKEFGRYSNQPQHF
J gene: TRBJ1-5; V gene: TRBV6-5; CDR3 length: 17; CDR3 protein: CASSKDNRDRRNQPQHF
J gene: TRBJ2-3; V gene: TRBV7-8; CDR3 length: 17; CDR3 protein: CASSLVGGPRGPDTQYF
J gene: TRBJ2-1; V gene: TRBV2; CDR3 length: 15; CDR3 protein: CASSDRRGVYNEQFF
J gene: TRBJ1-1; V gene: TRBV5-6; CDR3 length: 14; CDR3 protein: CASSPDGWGTEAFF
J gene: TRBJ1-1; V gene: TRBV4-2; CDR3 length: 15; CDR3 protein: CASSQDIGSGTEAFF
J gene: TRBJ1-1; V gene: TRBV23-1; CDR3 length: 16; CDR3 protein: CASSQSVGGRLAEAFF
J gene: TRBJ1-1; V gene: TRBV12-3/TRBV12-4; CDR3 length: 16; CDR3 protein: CASSLAARTGGTEAFF
J gene: TRBJ2-7; V gene: TRBV20-1; CDR3 length: 14; CDR3 protein: CSAPGLVGSYEQYF